Here is one T cell receptor (beta chain) with its context. Sequencing used immunoSEQ multiplex PCR; TCRdb keeps in-frame clones, though not all of them. The data contain more than 95,000 clones, roughly 87% of them singletons. This sample is drawn from a study of control samples from healthy donors and cancer patients. Germline V lookup: CDR1 MNHEY, CDR2 SVGAGI. CDR3 length: 15 amino acids. The V end was cut by 6 bases, the J end by 0 bases, with 12 bases between. The origin of this receptor is a man between 18 and 29 years old in good health. Sequencing input: blood. The rearrangement joins TRBV6-5 to TRBJ1-3, with D possibly matching TRBD1 (6 bases). CDR3 loop: CASSIDRLSGNTIYF. CDR3 DNA sequence: TGTGCCAGCAGCATCGACAGGCTCTCTGGAAACACCATATATTTT.